Below are 22 T cell receptor beta chains sequenced from a single sample in a study of CD4 T cell repertoires in COVID-19. Using immunoSEQ multiplex PCR, the repertoire was profiled, and TCRdb retains in-frame clones only, with some absent. The sample yields tens of thousands of clones, more than 75% seen once. These memory T cells were uncultured and sequenced directly after ex vivo isolation. The sequences come from central memory CD4+ T cells from blood, collected before the COVID-19 pandemic. Source of these receptors: a human donor who had COVID-19.

The rearrangement links TRBV11-2 to TRBJ2-2; tentative D call: TRBD2 (6 bases). Germline lookup yields CDR1 SGHAT and CDR2 FQNNGV. Between the trimmed V and J ends, which lost 4 bases and 3 bases, there was a span of 12 bases. The CDR3 sequence is 15 residues long. CDR3 DNA sequence: TGTGCCAGCAGCTCGACGTGGGGGGACACCGGGGAGCTGTTTTTT. Translated: CASSSTWGDTGELFF.

The chain is built from TRBV18 and TRBJ1-1, with a weak D call TRBD1 (5 bases). Germline V CDR1 and CDR2: KGHSH, LQKENI. V lost 1 base and J lost 5, with 17 bases in between. This CDR3 is built from 16 residues. This chain's CDR3 is CASSPQGIGYNTEAFF. DNA for the CDR3: TGTGCCAGCTCACCACAGGGGATCGGTTATAATACTGAAGCTTTCTTT.

The chain employs TRBV30 and TRBJ2-1; no clear D gene. Trimming stripped 1 base from V and 7 bases from J, with 11 bases between. Germline V CDR1 and CDR2: GTSNPN, SVGIG (reference sequence). The CDR3 runs 13 residues. In nucleotides, the CDR3 is TGTGCCTGGAGTGGTAGTCGAGTTAATGAGCAGTTCTTC. The encoded protein is CAWSGSRVNEQFF.

This clone was detected once. Here the CDR3 reads CASSRGNTEAFF. In nucleotides, the CDR3 is TGTGCCAGCAGCCGGGGGAACACTGAAGCTTTCTTT. The rearrangement uses TRBV5-6 and TRBJ1-1, with D uncertain. The CDR3 is 12 amino acids. V lost 4 bases and J lost 1, with 5 bases in between. CDR1 and CDR2 (germline): SGHDT, YYEEEE.

This clone was counted only a few times. This chain links TRBV11-2 with TRBJ2-7; D is undetermined. CDR1 is SGHAT, CDR2 FQNNGV, per germline. The germline V and J ends were trimmed by 1 base and 3 bases, with 7 bases remaining between them. This CDR3 contains 13 residues. The CDR3 here is CASSLGTSYEQYF. CDR3 bases: TGTGCCAGCAGCTTAGGAACAAGCTACGAGCAGTACTTC.

The chain has TRBV5-4 and TRBJ2-5; 10 bases line up with TRBD2. This CDR3 contains 15 residues. The V gene's germline CDR1 is SGHNT and CDR2 YYREEE (reference sequence). V gave up 0 bases and J gave up 3 bases; unmatched junction bases: 2. The CDR3 DNA reads TGTGCCAGCAGCTTGGCCGGGACTAGCGAAGAGACCCAGTACTTC. Its protein is CASSLAGTSEETQYF.

This clone was seen a handful of times. The chain joins TRBV10-3 to TRBJ1-5, with D maybe TRBD1 (5 bases). Germline V lookup: CDR1 ENHRY, CDR2 SYGVKD. The ends were cut back, 0 bases at V and 6 bases at J, with 6 bases in the middle. The CDR3 contains 13 residues. The CDR3 region is CAISESGVQPQHF. The CDR3 DNA reads as TGTGCCATCAGTGAGTCAGGGGTTCAGCCCCAGCATTTT.

The V and J genes are TRBV19 and TRBJ2-4; 8 bases map to TRBD2. This CDR3 comprises 13 residues. Germline CDR1 reads LNHDA; CDR2 reads SQIVND (reference sequence). V lost 7 bases to trimming and J lost 7 bases; unmatched junction nucleotides: 6. The CDR3 region has the DNA TGTGCCAGTACAATCGGGGGGGGGAACATTCAGTACTTC. Encoded protein: CASTIGGGNIQYF.

J is TRBJ2-7 and V is TRBV5-1, with 8 bases that match TRBD1. Germline loops: CDR1 SGHRS, CDR2 YFSETQ. Losses at the gene ends were 0 bases for V and 6 bases for J; bases not matched to a gene: 8. The CDR3 contains 15 residues. The CDR3 nucleotides are TGCGCCAGCAGCTTGGGGCCAGGGGGCTCTGGCGAGCAGTACTTC. Translated: CASSLGPGGSGEQYF.

The chain couples TRBV28 to TRBJ2-1, with 12 nucleotides matching TRBD2. Germline V lookup: CDR1 MDHEN, CDR2 SYDVKM. The CDR3 extends over 16 amino acids. V lost 3 bases to trimming and J lost 7 bases; unmatched junction nucleotides: 7. The CDR3 spells CASSFYPSGRENEQFF. Written as DNA, the CDR3 is TGTGCCAGCAGTTTTTACCCTAGCGGGAGGGAGAATGAGCAGTTCTTC.

The gene calls are TRBV29-1 and TRBJ2-3, with a possible D match to TRBD1 (5 bases). Germline V gene sequence: CDR1 SQVTM, CDR2 ANQGSEA. Trimming pared 7 bases from V and 1 base from J, leaving 15 bases between. The CDR3 is made up of 14 amino acids. The CDR3 loop is CSANPEQGTDTQYF. CDR3 DNA: TGCAGCGCCAATCCGGAACAGGGCACAGATACGCAGTATTTT.

This clone has more than one count but fewer than ten. The chain joins TRBV7-8 to TRBJ1-4, with a tentative D call TRBD1 (6 bases). CDR1 and CDR2 (germline): SGHVS, FQNEAQ. The CDR3 contains 16 residues. The V end was cut by 4 bases, the J end by 0 bases, with 12 bases between. CDR3 loop: CASSSRGQPTNEKLFF. DNA for the CDR3: TGTGCCAGCAGCTCCCGAGGACAGCCAACTAATGAAAAACTGTTTTTT.

The chain couples TRBV28 to TRBJ2-7; D is possibly TRBD1 (6 bases). V was clipped by 5 bases and J by 2 bases, with 16 bases between them. Germline CDR1 MDHEN, CDR2 SYDVKM. CDR3 length equals 15 residues. The CDR3 nucleotides are TGTGCCAGCAGTGGGGGCGGGTGGGTTACCTACGAGCAGTACTTC. Translation gives CASSGGGWVTYEQYF. The full variable domain, in which reference TRBV28 and TRBJ2-7 provide the parts outside the CDR3, is DVKVTQSSRYLVKRTGEKVFLECVQDMDHENMFWYRQDPGLGLRLIYFSYDVKMKEKGDIPEGYSVSREKKERFSLILESASTNQTSMYLCASSGGGWVTYEQYFGPGTRLTVT.

The chain recombines TRBV19 with TRBJ1-1; D perhaps matches TRBD1 (6 bases). Germline V lookup: CDR1 LNHDA, CDR2 SQIVND (reference sequence). The CDR3 loop spans 14 amino acids. V gave up 7 bases and J gave up 3 bases, with 15 bases separating them. The CDR3, as DNA: TGTGCCAGTACAGGGTTACAGGGTGACACTGAAGCTTTCTTT. Amino acids: CASTGLQGDTEAFF.

V gene TRBV30 combines with J gene TRBJ2-7; 10 positions match TRBD1. The CDR3 is 14 residues long. The junction had 5 bases not matched to a gene; V was cut back by 3 bases and J by 3 bases. Germline V CDR1 and CDR2: GTSNPN, SVGIG (reference sequence). CDR3 in amino acids: CAWSDGTGDYEQYF. The DNA of the CDR3 is TGTGCCTGGAGCGATGGGACAGGGGACTACGAGCAGTACTTC.

The V and J genes are TRBV18 and TRBJ1-3, with no clear D. V lost 3 bases to trimming and J lost 3 bases, with 9 bases between them. Per the germline V gene, CDR1 is KGHSH and CDR2 is LQKENI. The CDR3 is 14 residues long. CDR3 protein: CASSPDSLGNTIYF. For the CDR3, the DNA is TGTGCCAGCTCACCCGACTCACTTGGAAACACCATATATTTT. The entire variable domain, with the rest obtained from reference TRBV18 and TRBJ1-3, is as follows: NAGVMQNPRHLVRRRGQEARLRCSPMKGHSHVYWYRQLPEEGLKFMVYLQKENIIDESGMPKERFSAEFPKEGPSILRIQQVVRGDSAAYFCASSPDSLGNTIYFGEGSWLTVV.

V usage is TRBV6-1 and J usage is TRBJ1-5, with 12 bases aligning to TRBD1. This CDR3 is built from 18 residues. Germline CDR1 is MNHNS and CDR2 is SASEGT. V lost 4 bases to trimming and J lost 1 base; unmatched junction nucleotides: 8. This chain's CDR3 is CASSAGTGGGGSNQPQHF. CDR3 coding DNA: TGTGCCAGCAGTGCCGGGACAGGGGGCGGAGGAAGCAATCAGCCCCAGCATTTT.

V usage is TRBV15 and J usage is TRBJ2-7; 10 bases are shared with TRBD2. V dropped 1 base and J dropped 3; count of bases not matched to a gene: 3. The germline CDR1 and CDR2 sequences are LNHNV and YYDKDF (reference sequence). The CDR3 has 15 residues. CDR3 in DNA: TGTGCCACCAGCAGAGCCGGGACTAGCGACTACGAGCAGTACTTC. Protein: CATSRAGTSDYEQYF.

The gene calls are TRBV5-1 and TRBJ2-7, with 9 nucleotides matching TRBD1. The V gene end was trimmed by 2 bases and the J gene end by 5 bases; junction bases not matched to a gene: 5. The CDR3 sequence is 14 residues long. Germline-derived CDR1 and CDR2 are SGHRS and YFSETQ. The CDR3 DNA follows: TGCGCCAGCAGCTTCACCGGGACAGGGAACGAGCAGTACTTC. This codes for CASSFTGTGNEQYF.

The chain is built from TRBV28 and TRBJ2-7; no clear D gene. The V gene lost 2 bases and the J gene lost 6 bases, with 11 bases spanning the gap. This CDR3 has 13 residues. Germline values: CDR1 MDHEN, CDR2 SYDVKM. CDR3 bases: TGTGCCAGCAGTTTACTTCACAGTGCCGAGCAGTACTTC. It yields the protein CASSLLHSAEQYF.

The chain joins TRBV18 to TRBJ2-1, with no clear D. This CDR3 has 14 amino acids. CDR1 is KGHSH, CDR2 LQKENI, per germline. The V end was cut by 2 bases, the J end by 9 bases, with 14 bases between. CDR3 region: CASSPELGFGEQFF. CDR3 sequence (DNA): TGTGCCAGCTCACCAGAACTCGGGTTCGGTGAGCAGTTCTTC.

This sequence joins TRBV18 and TRBJ2-5; D is perhaps TRBD1 (5 bases). V lost 2 bases, J lost 5 bases, and 9 bases lay in between. Germline V gene data show CDR1 as KGHSH and CDR2 as LQKENI. CDR3 length equals 13 residues. The CDR3 bases are TGTGCCAGCTCACCAGGCAGGGCGGAGACCCAGTACTTC. It codes for CASSPGRAETQYF.